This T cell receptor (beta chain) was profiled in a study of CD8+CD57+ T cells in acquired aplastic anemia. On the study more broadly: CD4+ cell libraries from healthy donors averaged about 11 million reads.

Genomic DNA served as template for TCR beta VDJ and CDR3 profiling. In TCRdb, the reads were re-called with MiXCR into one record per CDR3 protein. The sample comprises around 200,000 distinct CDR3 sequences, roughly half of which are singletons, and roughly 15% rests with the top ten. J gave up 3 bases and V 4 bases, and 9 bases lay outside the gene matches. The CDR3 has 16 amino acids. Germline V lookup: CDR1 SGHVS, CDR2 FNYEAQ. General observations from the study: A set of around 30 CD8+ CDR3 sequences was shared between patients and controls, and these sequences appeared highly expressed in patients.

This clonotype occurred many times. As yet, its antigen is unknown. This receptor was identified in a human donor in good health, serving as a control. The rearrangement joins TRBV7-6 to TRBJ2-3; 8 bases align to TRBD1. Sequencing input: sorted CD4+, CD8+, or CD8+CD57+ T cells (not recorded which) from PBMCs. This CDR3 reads CASSSDRGGRTDTQYF. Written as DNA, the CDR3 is TGTGCCAGCAGCTCAGACAGGGGTGGTAGGACAGATACGCAGTATTTT.